The 2 T cell receptor beta chains presented below share a single source sample, sequenced in a study of memory CD4+ T cells and cytomegalovirus serostatus. The sort gate was single viable CD3+CD4+CD8-CD45RO+ cells for memory CD4+ T cells. Assay used: immunoSEQ multiplex PCR; TCRdb lists only in-frame clones, some missing. The sample consists of 50,000 to 75,000 clones, around four fifths of them appearing once. What was sequenced was memory CD4+ T cells from blood. The source of these receptors is an adult in good health and CMV-seronegative.

The chain links TRBV4-2 to TRBJ2-7; unclear D gene. Trimming took off 1 base at V and 3 bases at J, with 7 bases between the two ends. The germline gives CDR1 LGHNA, CDR2 YNFKEQ. The CDR3 extends over 13 amino acids. The CDR3 protein is CASSQGRSYEQYF. The CDR3 DNA sequence: TGTGCCAGCAGCCAAGGGCGCAGCTACGAGCAGTACTTC.

The rearrangement uses TRBV5-1 and TRBJ1-2; D may be TRBD1 (5 bases). Germline loops: CDR1 SGHRS, CDR2 YFSETQ. The CDR3 consists of 15 residues. Trimming stripped 0 bases from V and 4 bases from J, with 13 bases between. For the CDR3, the DNA is TGCGCCAGCAGCTTGGCAGGGAATACTGGCTATGGCTACACCTTC. Amino acid sequence: CASSLAGNTGYGYTF.